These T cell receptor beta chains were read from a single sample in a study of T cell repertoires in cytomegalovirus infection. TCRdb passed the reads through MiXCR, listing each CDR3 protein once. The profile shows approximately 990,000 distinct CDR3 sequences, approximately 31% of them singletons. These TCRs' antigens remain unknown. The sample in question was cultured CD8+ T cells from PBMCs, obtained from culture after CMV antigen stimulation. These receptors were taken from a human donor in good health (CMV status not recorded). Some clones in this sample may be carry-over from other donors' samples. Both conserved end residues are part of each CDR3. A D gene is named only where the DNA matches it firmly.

CASSKTSGGADTQYF | TRBV27 | 15 | TRBD2
CASRGGQSSYEQYF | TRBV27 | 14 | -
CASSSWDSQYEKLFF | TRBV7-2 | 15 | TRBD1
CASSLGGQGGEQFF | TRBV5-1 | 14 | -
CASSYSYNMNTEAFF | TRBV6-2/TRBV6-3 | 15 | -
CASSRGTLNQPQHF | TRBV7-2 | 14 | -
CASSLGSAMNTEAFF | TRBV5-1 | 15 | -
CASSFWDGQETQYF | TRBV7-6 | 14 | -
CASRGRRQSNEQYF | TRBV6-5 | 14 | -
CASSLDAGTGRSGNTIYF | TRBV6-5 | 18 | -
CASSYIRTGGDSNQPQHF | TRBV6-6 | 18 | TRBD1
CASSFSGPDYNEQFF | TRBV7-9 | 15 | -
CASSPNIHAGGTNEKLFF | TRBV19 | 18 | TRBD1
CASSSGSTTFQETQYF | TRBV11-2 | 16 | -
CATPGVGTDTQYF | TRBV6-1 | 13 | -
CASSQDPPTAMNTGELFF | TRBV4-1 | 18 | -
CASSLVPPDRAGNTIYF | TRBV27 | 17 | TRBD1
CASSYSRGGNEKLFF | TRBV6-6 | 15 | TRBD1